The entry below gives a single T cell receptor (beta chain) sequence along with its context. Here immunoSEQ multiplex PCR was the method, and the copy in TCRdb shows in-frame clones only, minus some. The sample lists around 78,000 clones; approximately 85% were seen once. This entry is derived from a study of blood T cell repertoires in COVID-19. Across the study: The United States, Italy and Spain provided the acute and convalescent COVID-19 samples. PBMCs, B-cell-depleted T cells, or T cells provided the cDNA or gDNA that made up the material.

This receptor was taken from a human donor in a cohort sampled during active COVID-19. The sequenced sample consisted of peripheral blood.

The CDR3 loop reads CASSQDSAEQYF. Here the CDR3 DNA reads TGTGCCAGCAGCCAAGATAGTGCCGAGCAGTACTTC. The chain combines TRBV3-1 (or the pseudogene TRBV3-2) with TRBJ2-5; no definite D call. The J call may not be correct, given that the DNA end is closer to TRBJ2-7. The CDR3 has 12 amino acids. Germline CDR1 is LGHDT and CDR2 is YNNKEL (reference sequence).